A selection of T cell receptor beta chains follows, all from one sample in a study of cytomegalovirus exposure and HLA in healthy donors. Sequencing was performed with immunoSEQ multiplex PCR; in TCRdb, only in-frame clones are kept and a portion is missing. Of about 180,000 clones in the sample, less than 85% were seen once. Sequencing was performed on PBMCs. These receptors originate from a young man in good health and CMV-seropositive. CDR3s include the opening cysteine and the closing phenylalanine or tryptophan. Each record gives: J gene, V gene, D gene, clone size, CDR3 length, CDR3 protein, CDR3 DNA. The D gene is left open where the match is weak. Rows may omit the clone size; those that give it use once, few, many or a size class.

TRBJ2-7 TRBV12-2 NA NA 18 CASRFFPRIRVLTYEQYF TGTGCAAGTCGCTTTTTCCCACGGATCCGGGTCCTTACCTACGAGCAGTACTTC
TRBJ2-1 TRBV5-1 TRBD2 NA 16 CASSQSPQRGYNEQFF TGCGCCAGCAGCCAGTCGCCCCAGCGGGGCTACAATGAGCAGTTCTTC
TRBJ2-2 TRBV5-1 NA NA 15 CASMWTPTNTGELFF TGCGCCAGCATGTGGACTCCGACGAACACCGGGGAGCTGTTTTTT
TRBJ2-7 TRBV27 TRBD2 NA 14 CASSPWGEGYEQYF TGTGCCAGCAGCCCCTGGGGGGAGGGGTACGAGCAGTACTTC
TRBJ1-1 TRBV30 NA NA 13 CASLDTWNTEAFF TGTGCCTCCCTGGACACTTGGAACACTGAAGCTTTCTTT
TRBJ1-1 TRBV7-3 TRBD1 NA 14 CASSLQGAHTEAFF TGTGCCAGCAGCTTACAGGGGGCACACACTGAAGCTTTCTTT
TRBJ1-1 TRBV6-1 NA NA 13 CASSEVRGSEAFF TGTGCCAGCAGTGAAGTGAGGGGGTCTGAAGCTTTCTTT
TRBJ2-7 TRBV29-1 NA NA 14 CSVISGTLAYEQYF TGCAGCGTTATTTCAGGGACTCTGGCCTACGAGCAGTACTTC
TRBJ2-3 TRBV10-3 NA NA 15 CAISEGTLTPDTQYF TGTGCCATCAGTGAGGGGACTCTCACACCAGATACGCAGTATTTT
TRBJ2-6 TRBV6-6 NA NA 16 CASIGVPSSGANVLTF TGTGCCAGCATAGGGGTCCCCTCCTCTGGGGCCAACGTCCTGACTTTC
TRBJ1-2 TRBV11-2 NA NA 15 CASSRNQGALYGYTF TGTGCCAGCAGCCGTAATCAGGGCGCTCTCTATGGCTACACCTTC
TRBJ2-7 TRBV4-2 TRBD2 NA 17 CASSQDGLAEGNYEQYF TGTGCCAGCAGCCAAGACGGTCTAGCGGAGGGAAACTACGAGCAGTACTTC
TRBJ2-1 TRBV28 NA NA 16 CASSLPTVGSYNEQFF TGTGCCAGCAGTTTACCGACAGTTGGCTCCTACAATGAGCAGTTCTTC
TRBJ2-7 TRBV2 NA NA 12 CASGGFSYEQYF TGTGCCAGCGGAGGGTTTTCCTACGAGCAGTACTTC
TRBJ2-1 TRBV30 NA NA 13 CACLGEGGNEQFF TGTGCCTGTTTGGGGGAGGGGGGAAATGAGCAGTTCTTC
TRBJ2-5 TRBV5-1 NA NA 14 CASSPVGGQETQYF TGCGCCAGCAGCCCCGTGGGGGGCCAAGAGACCCAGTACTTC
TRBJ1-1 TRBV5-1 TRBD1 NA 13 CASRDRDYTEAFF TGCGCCAGCAGGGACAGGGATTACACTGAAGCTTTCTTT
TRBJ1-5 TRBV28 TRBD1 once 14 CASSSGGEGQPQHF TGTGCCAGCAGCTCAGGGGGCGAGGGACAGCCCCAGCATTTT
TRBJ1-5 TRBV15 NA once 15 CATSREAGFDQPQHF TGTGCCACCAGCAGAGAAGCGGGGTTCGATCAGCCCCAGCATTTT
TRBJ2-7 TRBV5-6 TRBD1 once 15 CASSPDRGRSYEQYF TGTGCCAGCAGCCCAGACAGGGGAAGGTCCTACGAGCAGTACTTC
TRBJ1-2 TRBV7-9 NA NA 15 CASRPTGQTDYGYTF TGTGCCAGCAGACCTACTGGACAGACCGACTATGGCTACACCTTC
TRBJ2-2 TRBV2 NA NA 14 CASRDSANTGELFF TGTGCCAGCAGGGACAGCGCGAACACCGGGGAGCTGTTTTTT
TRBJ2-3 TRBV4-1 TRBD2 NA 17 CASSPSGTSGVGDTQYF TGCGCCAGCAGCCCCTCTGGGACTAGCGGGGTCGGAGATACGCAGTATTTT
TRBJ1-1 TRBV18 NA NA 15 CASSLTDRPNTEAFF TGTGCCAGCTCACTCACGGACAGACCCAACACTGAAGCTTTCTTT
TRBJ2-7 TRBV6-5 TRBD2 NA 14 CASSYLAAFPEQYF TGTGCCAGCAGTTACCTAGCGGCTTTCCCCGAGCAGTACTTC
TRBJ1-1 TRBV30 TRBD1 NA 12 CAGQGANTEAFF TGTGCCGGACAGGGGGCGAACACTGAAGCTTTCTTT
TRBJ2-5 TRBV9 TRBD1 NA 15 CASSVGQGAQETQYF TGTGCCAGCAGCGTCGGACAGGGGGCCCAAGAGACCCAGTACTTC
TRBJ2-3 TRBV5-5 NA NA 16 CASSLDTGSGADTQYF TGTGCCAGCAGCTTGGATACAGGCTCGGGCGCAGATACGCAGTATTTT
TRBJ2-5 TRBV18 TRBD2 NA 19 CASSPFPGGETTIQETQYF TGTGCCAGCTCACCATTCCCGGGGGGGGAGACCACAATACAAGAGACCCAGTACTTC
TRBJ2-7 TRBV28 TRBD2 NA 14 CATRGASGSYEQYF TGTGCCACCAGAGGAGCTAGCGGATCCTACGAGCAGTACTTC
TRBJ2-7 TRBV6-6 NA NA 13 CASSYPPGYEQYF TGTGCCAGCAGTTACCCCCCCGGCTACGAGCAGTACTTC
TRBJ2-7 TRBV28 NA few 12 CASRGGLYEQYF TGTGCCAGCAGGGGGGGTCTCTACGAGCAGTACTTC
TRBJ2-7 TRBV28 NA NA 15 CASSFVQGGAYEQYF TGTGCCAGCAGTTTCGTTCAAGGGGGGGCCTACGAGCAGTACTTC
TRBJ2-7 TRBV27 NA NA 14 CASSLSARTYEQYF TGTGCCAGCAGTTTATCCGCCAGGACCTACGAGCAGTACTTC
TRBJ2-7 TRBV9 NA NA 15 CASRVLETGLREQYF TGTGCCAGCAGGGTTTTGGAGACAGGCCTTAGGGAGCAGTACTTC
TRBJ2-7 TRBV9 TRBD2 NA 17 CASSPTSAGGNAYEQYF TGTGCCAGCAGCCCCACCTCAGCGGGAGGGAATGCCTACGAGCAGTACTTC
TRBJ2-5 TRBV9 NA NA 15 CASSVEGAPPAAQYF TGTGCCAGCAGCGTAGAAGGGGCCCCCCCTGCGGCCCAGTACTTC
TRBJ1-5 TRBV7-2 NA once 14 CASSLDGGGQPQHF TGTGCCAGCAGCTTAGATGGGGGCGGGCAGCCCCAGCATTTT
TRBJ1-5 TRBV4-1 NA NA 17 CASRPNTGQGGDQPQHF TGCGCCAGCAGACCTAATACAGGCCAGGGTGGGGATCAGCCCCAGCATTTT
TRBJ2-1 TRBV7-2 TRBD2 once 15 CASSRQAGGPEEQFF TGTGCCAGCAGCCGACAAGCGGGAGGGCCAGAAGAGCAGTTCTTC
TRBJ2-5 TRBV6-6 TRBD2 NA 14 CASSTSGVRETQYF TGTGCCAGCAGTACTAGCGGGGTCCGGGAGACCCAGTACTTC
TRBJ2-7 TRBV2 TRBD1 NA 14 CASRVTGTGAEQYF TGTGCCAGCAGGGTGACCGGGACAGGGGCCGAGCAGTACTTC
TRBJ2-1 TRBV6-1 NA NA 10 CASSNNEQFF TGTGCCAGCAGCAACAATGAGCAGTTCTTC
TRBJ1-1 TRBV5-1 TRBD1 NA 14 CASTRGDLNTEAFF TGCGCCAGCACCAGGGGGGATCTGAACACTGAAGCTTTCTTT
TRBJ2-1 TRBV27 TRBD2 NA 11 CARGTSNEQFF TGTGCCAGAGGGACTAGCAATGAGCAGTTCTTC
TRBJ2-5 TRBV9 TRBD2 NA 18 CASSVGRAGGRARETQYF TGTGCCAGCAGCGTAGGAAGGGCTGGCGGGAGGGCCCGGGAGACCCAGTACTTC
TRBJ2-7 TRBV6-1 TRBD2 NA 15 CASSPSGFSSYEQYF TGTGCCAGCAGTCCTAGCGGGTTCAGCTCCTACGAGCAGTACTTC
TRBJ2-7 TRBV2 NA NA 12 CASNAETYEQYF TGTGCCAGCAATGCAGAAACCTACGAGCAGTACTTC
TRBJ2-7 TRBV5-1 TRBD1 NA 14 CASSRDRGQYEQYF TGCGCCAGCAGCAGGGACAGGGGACAGTACGAGCAGTACTTC